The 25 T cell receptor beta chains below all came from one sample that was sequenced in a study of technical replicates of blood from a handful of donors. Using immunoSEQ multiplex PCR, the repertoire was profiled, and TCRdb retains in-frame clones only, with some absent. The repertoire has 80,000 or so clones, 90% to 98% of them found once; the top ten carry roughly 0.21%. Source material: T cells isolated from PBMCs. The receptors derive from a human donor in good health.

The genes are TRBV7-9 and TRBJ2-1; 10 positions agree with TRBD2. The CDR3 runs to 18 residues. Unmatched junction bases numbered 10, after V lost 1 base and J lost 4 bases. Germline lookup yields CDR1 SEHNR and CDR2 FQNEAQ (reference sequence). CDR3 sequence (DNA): TGTGCCAGCAGCTTAGATTGGACTAGCGGAGCCAAATACAATGAGCAGTTCTTC. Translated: CASSLDWTSGAKYNEQFF.

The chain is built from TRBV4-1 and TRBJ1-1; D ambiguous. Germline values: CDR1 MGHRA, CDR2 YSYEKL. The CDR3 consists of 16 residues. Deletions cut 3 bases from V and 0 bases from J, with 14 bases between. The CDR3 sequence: CASSQGLRAMNTEAFF. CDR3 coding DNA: TGCGCCAGCAGCCAGGGGTTGAGGGCCATGAACACTGAAGCTTTCTTT.

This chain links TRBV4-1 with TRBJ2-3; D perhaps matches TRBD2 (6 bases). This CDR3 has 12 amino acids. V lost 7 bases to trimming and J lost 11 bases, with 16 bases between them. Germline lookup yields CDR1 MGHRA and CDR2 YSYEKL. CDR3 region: CASTSSRGLQYF. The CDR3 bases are TGCGCCAGCACTTCCTCAAGGGGACTGCAGTATTTT.

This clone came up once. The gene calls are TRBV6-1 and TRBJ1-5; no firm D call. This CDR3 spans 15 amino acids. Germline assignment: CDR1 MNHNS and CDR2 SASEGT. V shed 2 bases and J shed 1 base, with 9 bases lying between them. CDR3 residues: CASSEREGSNQPQHF. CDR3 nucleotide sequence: TGTGCCAGCAGTGAACGGGAAGGGAGCAATCAGCCCCAGCATTTT.

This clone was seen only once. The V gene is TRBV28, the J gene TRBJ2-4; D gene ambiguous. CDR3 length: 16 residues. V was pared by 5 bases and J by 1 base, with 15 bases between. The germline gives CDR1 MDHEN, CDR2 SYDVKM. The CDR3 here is CASSPGDVGAKNIQYF. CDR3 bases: TGTGCCAGCAGTCCTGGAGACGTTGGGGCCAAAAACATTCAGTACTTC. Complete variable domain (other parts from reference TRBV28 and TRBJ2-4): DVKVTQSSRYLVKRTGEKVFLECVQDMDHENMFWYRQDPGLGLRLIYFSYDVKMKEKGDIPEGYSVSREKKERFSLILESASTNQTSMYLCASSPGDVGAKNIQYFGAGTRLSVL.

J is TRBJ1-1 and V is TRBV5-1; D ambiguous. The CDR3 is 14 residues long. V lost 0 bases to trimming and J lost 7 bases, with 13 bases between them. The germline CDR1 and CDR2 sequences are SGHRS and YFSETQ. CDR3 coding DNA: TGCGCCAGCAGCTTGGGTACCGGGTTAGGTGAAGCTTTCTTT. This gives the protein CASSLGTGLGEAFF.

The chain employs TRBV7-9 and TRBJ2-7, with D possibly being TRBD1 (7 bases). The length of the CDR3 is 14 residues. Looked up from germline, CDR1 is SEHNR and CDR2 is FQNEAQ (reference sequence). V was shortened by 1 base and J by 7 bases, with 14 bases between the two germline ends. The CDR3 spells CASSLEEGAVEQYF. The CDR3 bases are TGTGCCAGCAGCTTAGAGGAGGGGGCCGTGGAGCAGTACTTC.

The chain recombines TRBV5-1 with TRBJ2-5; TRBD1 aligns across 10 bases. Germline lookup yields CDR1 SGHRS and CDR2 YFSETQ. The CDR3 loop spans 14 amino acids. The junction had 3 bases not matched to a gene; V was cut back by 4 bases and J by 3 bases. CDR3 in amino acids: CASSLGTGEETQYF. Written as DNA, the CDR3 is TGCGCCAGCAGCCTAGGGACAGGGGAAGAGACCCAGTACTTC.

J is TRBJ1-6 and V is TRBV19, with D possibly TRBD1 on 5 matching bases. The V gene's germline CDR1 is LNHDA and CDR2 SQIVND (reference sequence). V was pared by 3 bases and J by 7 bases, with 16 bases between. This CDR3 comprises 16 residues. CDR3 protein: CASSIGPSRQNSPLHF. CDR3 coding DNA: TGTGCCAGTAGTATTGGACCGAGTCGACAGAATTCACCCCTCCACTTT.

The CDR3 spells CASSGVLYEQYF. The CDR3 nucleotides read TGTGCCAGCAGTGGAGTCCTCTACGAGCAGTACTTC. The chain carries TRBV28 and TRBJ2-7; no clear D gene. V lost 5 bases and J 3 bases, leaving 8 bases between the germline ends. Germline loops: CDR1 MDHEN, CDR2 SYDVKM. There are 12 residues in the CDR3.

The CDR3 sequence: CASSLGGQGTYNEQFF. As DNA, the CDR3 is TGTGCCAGCAGCTTGGGGGGACAGGGGACTTACAATGAGCAGTTCTTC. The gene calls are TRBV5-4 and TRBJ2-1; 10 nucleotides match TRBD1. The V gene end was trimmed by 0 bases and the J gene end by 4 bases; junction bases not matched to a gene: 4. The CDR3 consists of 16 residues. In germline, CDR1 is SGHNT, CDR2 YYREEE (reference sequence).

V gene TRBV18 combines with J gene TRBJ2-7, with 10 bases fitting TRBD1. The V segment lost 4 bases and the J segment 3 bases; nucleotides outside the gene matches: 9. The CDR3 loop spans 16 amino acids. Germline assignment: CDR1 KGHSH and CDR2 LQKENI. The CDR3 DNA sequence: TGTGCCAGCTCACTCCGGGACAGGGGTCCCTACTACGAGCAGTACTTC. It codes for CASSLRDRGPYYEQYF. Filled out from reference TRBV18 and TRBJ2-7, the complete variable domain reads NAGVMQNPRHLVRRRGQEARLRCSPMKGHSHVYWYRQLPEEGLKFMVYLQKENIIDESGMPKERFSAEFPKEGPSILRIQQVVRGDSAAYFCASSLRDRGPYYEQYFGPGTRLTVT.

The CDR3 DNA is TGCGCCAGCAGCCAAGGGACGCGGGCCAGCTCAAATCAGCCCCAGCATTTT. This gives the protein CASSQGTRASSNQPQHF. V usage is TRBV4-1 and J usage is TRBJ1-5; the D is unclear. V was pared by 1 base and J by 4 bases, with 17 bases between. Germline V gene data show CDR1 as MGHRA and CDR2 as YSYEKL. The CDR3 extends over 17 amino acids.

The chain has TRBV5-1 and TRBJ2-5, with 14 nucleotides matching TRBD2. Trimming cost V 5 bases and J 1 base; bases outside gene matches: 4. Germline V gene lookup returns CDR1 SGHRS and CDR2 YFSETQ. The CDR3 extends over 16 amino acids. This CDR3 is CASRPGTSGGQETQYF. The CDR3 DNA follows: TGCGCCAGCAGACCAGGGACTAGCGGGGGCCAAGAGACCCAGTACTTC. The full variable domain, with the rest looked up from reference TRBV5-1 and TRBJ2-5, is KAGVTQTPRYLIKTRGQQVTLSCSPISGHRSVSWYQQTPGQGLQFLFEYFSETQRNKGNFPGRFSGRQFSNSRSEMNVSTLELGDSALYLCASRPGTSGGQETQYFGPGTRLLVL.

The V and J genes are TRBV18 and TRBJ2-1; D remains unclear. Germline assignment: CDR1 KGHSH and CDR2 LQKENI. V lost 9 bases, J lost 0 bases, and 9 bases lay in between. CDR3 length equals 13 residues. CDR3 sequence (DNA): TGTGCCAGTTCCCGCGGCTCCTACAATGAGCAGTTCTTC. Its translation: CASSRGSYNEQFF.

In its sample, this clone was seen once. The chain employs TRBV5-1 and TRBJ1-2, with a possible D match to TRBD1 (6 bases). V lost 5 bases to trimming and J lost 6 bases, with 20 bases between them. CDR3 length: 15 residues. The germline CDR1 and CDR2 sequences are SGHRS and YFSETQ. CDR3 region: CASRMDSQGFDGYTF. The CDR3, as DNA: TGCGCCAGCAGGATGGACAGCCAAGGTTTCGATGGCTACACCTTC.

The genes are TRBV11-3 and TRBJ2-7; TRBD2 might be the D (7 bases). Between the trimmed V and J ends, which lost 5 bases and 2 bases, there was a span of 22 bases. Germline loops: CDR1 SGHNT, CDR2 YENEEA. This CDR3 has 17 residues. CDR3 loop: CASSPPSGGRLTYEQYF. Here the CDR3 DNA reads TGTGCCAGCAGCCCACCGTCGGGGGGCAGGTTGACCTACGAGCAGTACTTC.

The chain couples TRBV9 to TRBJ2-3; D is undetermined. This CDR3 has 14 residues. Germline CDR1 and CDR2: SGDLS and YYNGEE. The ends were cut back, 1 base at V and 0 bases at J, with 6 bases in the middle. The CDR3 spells CASSVISSTDTQYF. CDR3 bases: TGTGCCAGCAGCGTAATCAGTAGCACAGATACGCAGTATTTT.

CDR3 sequence: CASRAGASDTQYF. As DNA, the CDR3 is TGTGCCAGCAGAGCGGGAGCATCAGATACGCAGTATTTT. This rearrangement joins TRBV6-1 to TRBJ2-3; 8 nucleotides match TRBD2. The CDR3 consists of 13 residues. Germline V gene lookup returns CDR1 MNHNS and CDR2 SASEGT. V shed 6 bases, J shed 4 bases, and the junction held 3 bases outside the gene matches.

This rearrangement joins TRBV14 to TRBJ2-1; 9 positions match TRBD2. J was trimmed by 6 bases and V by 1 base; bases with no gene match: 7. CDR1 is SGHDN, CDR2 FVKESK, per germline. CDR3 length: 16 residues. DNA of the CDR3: TGTGCCAGCAGCCAAGCTAGGACTAGCGAAACCAATGAGCAGTTCTTC. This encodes CASSQARTSETNEQFF.

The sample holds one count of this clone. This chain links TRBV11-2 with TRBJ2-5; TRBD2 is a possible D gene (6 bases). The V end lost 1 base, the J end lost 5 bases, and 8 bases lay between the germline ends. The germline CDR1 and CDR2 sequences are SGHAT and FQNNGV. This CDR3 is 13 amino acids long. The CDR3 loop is CASSLVGGETQYF. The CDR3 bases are TGTGCCAGCAGCTTAGTCGGGGGTGAGACCCAGTACTTC.

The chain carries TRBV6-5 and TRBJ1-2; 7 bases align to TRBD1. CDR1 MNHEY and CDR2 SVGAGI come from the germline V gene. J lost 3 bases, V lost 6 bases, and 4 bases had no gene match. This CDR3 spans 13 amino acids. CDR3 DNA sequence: TGTGCCAGCAGGCCGGGACAGCACTATGGCTACACCTTC. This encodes CASRPGQHYGYTF.

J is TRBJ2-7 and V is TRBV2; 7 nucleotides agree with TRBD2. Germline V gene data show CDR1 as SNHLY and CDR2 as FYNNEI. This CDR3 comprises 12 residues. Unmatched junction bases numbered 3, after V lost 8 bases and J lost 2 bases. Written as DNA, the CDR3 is TGTGCCAGCTTAGCGGGTGCCTACGAGCAGTACTTC. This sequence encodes CASLAGAYEQYF.

The CDR3 protein is CASSWFRGLTYNEQFF. In DNA, the CDR3 is TGTGCCAGCAGTTGGTTTCGGGGACTGACCTACAATGAGCAGTTCTTC. V is TRBV28 and J is TRBJ2-1, with D tentatively TRBD2 (6 bases). The CDR3 is 16 residues long. Trimming left V 4 bases short and J 2 bases short, with 15 bases between. Germline loops: CDR1 MDHEN, CDR2 SYDVKM.

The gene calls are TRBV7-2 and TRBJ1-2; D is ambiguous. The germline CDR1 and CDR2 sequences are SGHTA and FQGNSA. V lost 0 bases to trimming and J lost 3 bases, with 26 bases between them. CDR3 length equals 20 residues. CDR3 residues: CASSLAAMIGFGEADYGYTF. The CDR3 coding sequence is TGTGCCAGCAGCTTAGCAGCGATGATAGGTTTTGGAGAGGCGGACTATGGCTACACCTTC.